A single sample is the source of the 18 T cell receptor beta chains below, sequenced in a study of persistence of HIV-infected CD4 T cells. What these receptors recognize is not known. The stimulus was lysate of CMV-infected fibroblasts, around 11 ug/mL. Sorting of responding CD4+ T cells relied on upregulated CD40 ligand together with CD69. The libraries were made with immunoSEQ version 4 in survey mode. TCRdb's copy holds only in-frame clones and misses some; the assay was immunoSEQ multiplex PCR. The data hold just under 20,000 clones, with approximately 78% observed a single time. Here the sequenced sample was CD4+ T cells sorted from PBMCs after 18-hour stimulation, taken from a patient who received antiretroviral therapy. These receptors came from an adult man with HIV who was CMV-seropositive.

Remarks on this clone: Its ends do not fully match the called genes, so a read error is possible. This chain joins TRBV5-1 and TRBJ1-1, with TRBD1 matching 9 bases. This CDR3 has 14 amino acids. CDR1 is SGHRS and CDR2 is YFSETQ in the germline V gene. DNA of the CDR3: TGCGCCAGCAGCCTTGGACAGGGGAACTCTGAAGCTTTCTTT. The encoded protein is CASSLGQGNSEAFF.

The rearrangement links TRBV28 to TRBJ1-1; D not resolved. Between the trimmed V and J ends, which lost 11 bases and 3 bases, there was a span of 16 bases. Germline V gives CDR1 MDHEN, CDR2 SYDVKM. The CDR3 covers 13 residues. DNA for the CDR3: TGTGCCGGCGGGGAGGGCGGGGACACTGAAGCTTTCTTT. This encodes CAGGEGGDTEAFF. The whole variable domain, remainder taken from reference TRBV28 and TRBJ1-1, is DVKVTQSSRYLVKRTGEKVFLECVQDMDHENMFWYRQDPGLGLRLIYFSYDVKMKEKGDIPEGYSVSREKKERFSLILESASTNQTSMYLCAGGEGGDTEAFFGQGTRLTVV.

The V gene is TRBV11-1, the J gene TRBJ2-3; 10 bases fit TRBD1. The junction had 7 bases not matched to a gene; V was cut back by 9 bases and J by 4 bases. Looked up from germline, CDR1 is SGHAT and CDR2 is FQDESV (reference sequence). This CDR3 contains 14 residues. CDR3 region: CASHRDRGPDTQYF. In nucleotides, the CDR3 is TGTGCCAGTCACCGGGACAGGGGACCAGATACGCAGTATTTT.

The rearrangement links TRBV27 to TRBJ2-7; unclear D gene. The CDR3 loop spans 14 amino acids. V was trimmed by 0 bases and J by 2 bases, leaving 8 bases between them. CDR1 and CDR2 (germline): MNHEY, SMNVEV (reference sequence). CDR3 coding DNA: TGTGCCAGCAGTTTATCCTCCAGAACCTACGAGCAGTACTTC. This sequence encodes CASSLSSRTYEQYF.

V usage is TRBV6-1 and J usage is TRBJ2-2; TRBD1 agrees at 9 bases. This CDR3 region has 16 residues. The germline V gene encodes CDR1 MNHNS and CDR2 SASEGT. The V and J ends lost 4 bases and 0 bases, in that order; junction bases with no gene match: 3. For the CDR3, the DNA is TGTGCCAGCAGTGCGCGACAGGGGGCGAACACCGGGGAGCTGTTTTTT. Translation: CASSARQGANTGELFF.

V usage is TRBV10-3 and J usage is TRBJ1-1; D ambiguous. V lost 2 bases and J lost 0, with 10 bases in between. From germline, CDR1 is ENHRY and CDR2 SYGVKD. This CDR3 has 15 residues. The CDR3 DNA reads as TGTGCCATCAGTGAGCGGGGTCCAATGAACACTGAAGCTTTCTTT. Translation gives CAISERGPMNTEAFF.

The rearrangement uses TRBV29-1 and TRBJ1-1; 9 nucleotides agree with TRBD1. J gave up 1 base and V 8 bases, and 8 bases lay outside the gene matches. CDR3 size: 14 residues. Germline CDR1 is SQVTM and CDR2 is ANQGSEA. CDR3 residues: CSTWTGVRNTEAFF. DNA for the CDR3: TGCAGCACCTGGACAGGGGTAAGGAACACTGAAGCTTTCTTT.

This clone was observed a handful of times. The chain uses TRBV7-9 and TRBJ2-2; TRBD1 aligns across 8 bases. Germline assignment: CDR1 SEHNR and CDR2 FQNEAQ (reference sequence). V lost 1 base to trimming and J lost 1 base; unmatched junction nucleotides: 2. CDR3 length: 16 residues. CDR3 loop: CASSLGTGRNTGELFF. The DNA of the CDR3 is TGTGCCAGCAGCTTAGGGACAGGGAGGAACACCGGGGAGCTGTTTTTT.

The CDR3 sequence: CASSQGGAWRTDTQYF. The CDR3 nucleotides read TGTGCCAGCAGCCAAGGGGGTGCTTGGAGGACAGATACGCAGTATTTT. The chain employs TRBV3-1 (or the pseudogene TRBV3-2) and TRBJ2-3; D may be TRBD2 (5 bases). V lost 1 base, J lost 3 bases, and 14 bases lay in between. The CDR3 spans 16 residues. Germline V gene sequence: CDR1 LGHDT, CDR2 YNNKEL (reference sequence).

This chain links TRBV7-2 with TRBJ1-5; D gene ambiguous. CDR3 length: 14 residues. Per the germline V gene, CDR1 is SGHTA and CDR2 is FQGNSA. Trimming removed 3 bases from V and 3 bases from J, with 9 bases in between. The CDR3 DNA reads as TGTGCCAGCAGCTTTCGGCAGTTCAATCAGCCCCAGCATTTT. It yields the protein CASSFRQFNQPQHF.

V gene TRBV6-5 combines with J gene TRBJ1-2, with 8 bases identical to TRBD1. Germline assignment: CDR1 MNHEY and CDR2 SVGAGI. V gave up 4 bases and J gave up 8 bases; unmatched junction bases: 12. The CDR3 runs 15 residues. CDR3 DNA sequence: TGTGCCAGCAGTTTCCGGGGACAGGCCACAGGGGGCTACACCTTC. Amino acid sequence: CASSFRGQATGGYTF.

This clone came up once. This chain uses TRBV28 with TRBJ2-6; D is ambiguous. This CDR3 contains 15 residues. In germline, CDR1 is MDHEN, CDR2 SYDVKM. Trimming shortened V by 4 bases and J by 0 bases, and 7 bases separated the two germline ends. The chain's CDR3 is CASSSAGSGANVLTF. CDR3 bases: TGTGCCAGCAGTTCGGCAGGCTCTGGGGCCAACGTCCTGACTTTC.

CDR3 DNA: TGTGCCAGCAGCCGCTCACAGGGTTTGGAAAAACTGTTTTTT. Its translation is CASSRSQGLEKLFF. The gene calls are TRBV14 and TRBJ1-4; D is possibly TRBD1 (6 bases). CDR1 and CDR2 (germline): SGHDN, FVKESK. Trimming removed 4 bases from V and 8 bases from J, with 14 bases in between. This CDR3 has 14 residues.

The chain recombines TRBV6-1 with TRBJ1-4; D unclear. The V and J ends lost 2 bases and 3 bases respectively, with 10 bases between them. Germline-derived CDR1 and CDR2 are MNHNS and SASEGT. The CDR3 sequence is 15 residues long. CDR3 DNA sequence: TGTGCCAGCAGTGAAAGGCTTGGGCCTAATGAAAAACTGTTTTTT. It codes for CASSERLGPNEKLFF.

The chain carries TRBV9 and TRBJ2-3, with no clear D. V dropped 4 bases and J dropped 2 bases, with 2 bases sitting between them. The V gene's germline CDR1 is SGDLS and CDR2 YYNGEE. The CDR3 covers 11 residues. The CDR3 is CASSLTDTQYF. The CDR3 nucleotides are TGTGCCAGCAGCCTCACAGATACGCAGTATTTT.

J is TRBJ2-7 and V is TRBV25-1, with 11 bases aligning to TRBD2. Germline V lookup: CDR1 MGHDK, CDR2 SYGVNS. The CDR3 length is 16 residues. Trimming took 4 bases from V and 10 from J; bases not matched to a gene: 15. In DNA, the CDR3 is TGTGCCAGCAGTGGGGTTAGCGGGGGGGGCTCATTTAAACAGTACTTC. Translating gives CASSGVSGGGSFKQYF.

This chain connects TRBV24-1 to TRBJ2-3, with TRBD1 matching over 10 bases. Unmatched junction bases numbered 6, after V lost 6 bases and J lost 4 bases. Germline V CDR1 and CDR2: KGHDR, SFDVKD. This CDR3 comprises 15 residues. The CDR3 sequence is CATSPGQGLADTQYF. The CDR3 nucleotides are TGTGCCACCAGTCCGGGACAGGGGTTGGCAGATACGCAGTATTTT.

The genes are TRBV6-6 and TRBJ1-1; D not certain. Trimming took off 6 bases at V and 5 bases at J, with 19 bases between the two ends. The CDR3 has 15 residues. Germline CDR1 reads MNHNY; CDR2 reads SVGAGI (reference sequence). In DNA, the CDR3 is TGTGCCAGCAGCCGTCCCGGCCCCCCGGTAACTGAAGCTTTCTTT. It translates to CASSRPGPPVTEAFF.